The rows below give T cell receptor beta chains drawn from one sample of a study of cytotoxic CD8 clonotypes in ibrutinib-treated CLL. Sequenced by immunoSEQ multiplex PCR; TCRdb stores in-frame clones only, minus some. Among about 50,000 clones, about three fifths were seen once, and the ten largest hold approximately 30%. The source was PBMCs, collected after 24 months of ibrutinib treatment. Receptors were obtained from a human donor with chronic lymphocytic leukemia. Each CDR3 is given with its conserved first and last residue. Fields, in order: J gene, clone size, V gene, D gene, CDR3 DNA, CDR3 protein. The D gene is left open where the match is weak. Clone size is given for some rows only: seen once, a few or many times, or a class if the clone is expanded.

j_call: TRBJ2-3; clone_size: few; v_call: TRBV7-9; d_call: NA; cdr3_nt: TGTGCCAGCAGCTTAGGGGGTATCACAGATACGCAGTATTTT; cdr3_aa: CASSLGGITDTQYF
j_call: TRBJ2-3; clone_size: NA; v_call: TRBV5-1; d_call: TRBD1; cdr3_nt: TGCGCCAGCAGCGAGGGACAGGGTGGGTCAGATACGCAGTATTTT; cdr3_aa: CASSEGQGGSDTQYF
j_call: TRBJ2-1; clone_size: NA; v_call: TRBV23-1; d_call: NA; cdr3_nt: TGCGCCGCGAGCTCCTACAATGAGCAGTTCTTC; cdr3_aa: CAASSYNEQFF
j_call: TRBJ2-5; clone_size: NA; v_call: TRBV10-3; d_call: TRBD2; cdr3_nt: TGTGCCATCAGTGAATCATTTGGCGGGGGGGCCGGTGAGACCCAGTACTTC; cdr3_aa: CAISESFGGGAGETQYF
j_call: TRBJ2-7; clone_size: NA; v_call: TRBV2; d_call: NA; cdr3_nt: TGTGCCAGCAGTTCCAGCTCCTACGAGCAGTACTTC; cdr3_aa: CASSSSSYEQYF
j_call: TRBJ1-1; clone_size: NA; v_call: TRBV9; d_call: TRBD1; cdr3_nt: TGTGCCAGCAGCCCACGGACAGGGGGGAACACTGAAGCTTTCTTT; cdr3_aa: CASSPRTGGNTEAFF
j_call: TRBJ2-7; clone_size: few; v_call: TRBV27; d_call: NA; cdr3_nt: TGTGCCAGCAGTTTATCCCTGACAGGTTACGAGCAGTACTTC; cdr3_aa: CASSLSLTGYEQYF
j_call: TRBJ1-1; clone_size: NA; v_call: TRBV28; d_call: TRBD1; cdr3_nt: TGTGCCAGCAGTCCTGGGACAGTAAACACTGAAGCTTTCTTT; cdr3_aa: CASSPGTVNTEAFF
j_call: TRBJ1-6; clone_size: NA; v_call: TRBV29-1; d_call: NA; cdr3_nt: TGCAGCGGCCTATTCGGGGGAGCGGATTCACCCCTCCACTTT; cdr3_aa: CSGLFGGADSPLHF
j_call: TRBJ1-1; clone_size: few; v_call: TRBV6-1; d_call: NA; cdr3_nt: TGTGCCAGCAGTGAGGGCACGGGGGGCACTGAAGCTTTCTTT; cdr3_aa: CASSEGTGGTEAFF
j_call: TRBJ1-3; clone_size: NA; v_call: TRBV2; d_call: NA; cdr3_nt: TGTGCCAGCAGCGGCAGGGCGGTAGGAAACACCATATATTTT; cdr3_aa: CASSGRAVGNTIYF
j_call: TRBJ2-3; clone_size: NA; v_call: TRBV10-1; d_call: NA; cdr3_nt: TGCGCCAGCAGTGAGCCAGCCACAGATACGCAGTATTTT; cdr3_aa: CASSEPATDTQYF
j_call: TRBJ2-5; clone_size: NA; v_call: TRBV10-1; d_call: NA; cdr3_nt: TGCGCGAGCTCCACTGGACAAGAACGCGAGACCCAGTACTTC; cdr3_aa: CASSTGQERETQYF
j_call: TRBJ2-7; clone_size: NA; v_call: TRBV5-1; d_call: NA; cdr3_nt: TGCGCCAGCAGCTTGGTGGGGACAATCTACGAGCAGTACTTC; cdr3_aa: CASSLVGTIYEQYF
j_call: TRBJ1-5; clone_size: few; v_call: TRBV7-9; d_call: NA; cdr3_nt: TGTGCCAGCAGCTTAGGGGTCAATCAGCCCCAGCATTTT; cdr3_aa: CASSLGVNQPQHF
j_call: TRBJ2-7; clone_size: NA; v_call: TRBV19; d_call: NA; cdr3_nt: TGTGCCAGTAGTAACCCCCTGGGGGAGCAGTACTTC; cdr3_aa: CASSNPLGEQYF
j_call: TRBJ1-4; clone_size: NA; v_call: TRBV6-5; d_call: NA; cdr3_nt: TGTGCCAGCAGTTACTCTGGGGGGGAAAGCGAAAAACTGTTTTTT; cdr3_aa: CASSYSGGESEKLFF
j_call: TRBJ2-1; clone_size: NA; v_call: TRBV4-2; d_call: NA; cdr3_nt: TGTGCCAGCAGCCAAGACCCCCTCCGACCCAATGAGCAGTTCTTC; cdr3_aa: CASSQDPLRPNEQFF
j_call: TRBJ1-1; clone_size: NA; v_call: TRBV6-1; d_call: NA; cdr3_nt: TGTGCCAGCAGGGCAGGGTCCACTGAAGCTTTCTTT; cdr3_aa: CASRAGSTEAFF
j_call: TRBJ2-3; clone_size: NA; v_call: TRBV29-1; d_call: TRBD1; cdr3_nt: TGCAGCGTTGCCTCGGGACAGGCGCACACAGATACGCAGTATTTT; cdr3_aa: CSVASGQAHTDTQYF
j_call: TRBJ2-7; clone_size: few; v_call: TRBV6-5; d_call: NA; cdr3_nt: TGTGCCAGCTTGGGACCACTATCGGGCTCCTACGAGCAGTACTTC; cdr3_aa: CASLGPLSGSYEQYF
j_call: TRBJ2-2; clone_size: NA; v_call: TRBV19; d_call: NA; cdr3_nt: TGTGCCAGTAGTAGCACGGAGGTCGGGGAGCTGTTTTTT; cdr3_aa: CASSSTEVGELFF
j_call: TRBJ2-7; clone_size: few; v_call: TRBV5-1; d_call: NA; cdr3_nt: TGCGCCAGCAGCTTGGCCGGGATGAACTCCTACGAGCAGTACTTC; cdr3_aa: CASSLAGMNSYEQYF
j_call: TRBJ1-3; clone_size: few; v_call: TRBV19; d_call: TRBD1; cdr3_nt: TGTGCCAGTAGCTTTCGTCAGGGGGTGGCTGGAAACACCATATATTTT; cdr3_aa: CASSFRQGVAGNTIYF
j_call: TRBJ1-3; clone_size: NA; v_call: TRBV7-9; d_call: NA; cdr3_nt: TGTGCCAGCAGCTTAGTACTGGGAGCAGGAAACACCATATATTTT; cdr3_aa: CASSLVLGAGNTIYF
j_call: TRBJ2-5; clone_size: once; v_call: TRBV5-1; d_call: NA; cdr3_nt: TGCGCCAGCAGCTTGGGGTCGGGGGGCCCCAAAGAGACCCAGTACTTC; cdr3_aa: CASSLGSGGPKETQYF
j_call: TRBJ2-1; clone_size: large; v_call: TRBV2; d_call: NA; cdr3_nt: TGTGCCAGCAGTGCCGGGGCCAGCTCCTACAATGAGCAGTTCTTC; cdr3_aa: CASSAGASSYNEQFF
j_call: TRBJ2-5; clone_size: NA; v_call: TRBV2; d_call: NA; cdr3_nt: TGTGCCATCAAAGAGACCCAGTACTTC; cdr3_aa: CAIKETQYF
j_call: TRBJ1-2; clone_size: NA; v_call: TRBV5-6; d_call: NA; cdr3_nt: TGTGCCAGCAGCTTGGAAGAGAAGTTGGATGGCTACACCTTC; cdr3_aa: CASSLEEKLDGYTF
j_call: TRBJ1-2; clone_size: NA; v_call: TRBV7-9; d_call: NA; cdr3_nt: TGTGCCAGCAGCTTAGAGCTTGGACGGGGGAGTGGCTACACCTTC; cdr3_aa: CASSLELGRGSGYTF
j_call: TRBJ2-7; clone_size: NA; v_call: TRBV5-4; d_call: TRBD2; cdr3_nt: TGTGCCAGCAGCTCCGGACTAGCGGGGGTTCCCGAGCAGTACTTC; cdr3_aa: CASSSGLAGVPEQYF
j_call: TRBJ2-3; clone_size: NA; v_call: TRBV5-1; d_call: NA; cdr3_nt: TGCGCCAGCAGCCAAACGGGGGACGGGGGAGATACGCAGTATTTT; cdr3_aa: CASSQTGDGGDTQYF
j_call: TRBJ1-2; clone_size: NA; v_call: TRBV27; d_call: NA; cdr3_nt: TGTGCCAGCAGTTTAGCTGCCGGGACCGTCAATGGCTACACCTTC; cdr3_aa: CASSLAAGTVNGYTF
j_call: TRBJ2-7; clone_size: NA; v_call: TRBV13; d_call: TRBD1; cdr3_nt: TGTGCCAGCAGCTTAGGAGGACGGACAGGGGGGACCTACGAGCAGTACTTC; cdr3_aa: CASSLGGRTGGTYEQYF
j_call: TRBJ1-5; clone_size: NA; v_call: TRBV19; d_call: NA; cdr3_nt: TGTGCCAGTACCGCCGGAGGGGAAGGCCCCCAGCATTTT; cdr3_aa: CASTAGGEGPQHF
j_call: TRBJ2-3; clone_size: NA; v_call: TRBV28; d_call: NA; cdr3_nt: TGTGCCAGCAGTTCCTTGACTAGGGCAGATACGCAGTATTTT; cdr3_aa: CASSSLTRADTQYF
j_call: TRBJ1-2; clone_size: NA; v_call: TRBV7-8; d_call: NA; cdr3_nt: TGTGCCAGCACCCCGGACCCGACAGATTATGGCTACACCTTC; cdr3_aa: CASTPDPTDYGYTF
j_call: TRBJ1-5; clone_size: NA; v_call: TRBV7-9; d_call: TRBD1; cdr3_nt: TGTGCCAGCAGCTCCTCCGGACAGGGGCGGAATCAGCCCCAGCATTTT; cdr3_aa: CASSSSGQGRNQPQHF
j_call: TRBJ2-7; clone_size: NA; v_call: TRBV10-3; d_call: NA; cdr3_nt: TGTGCCATCAGTGAGGGTTGGGGTATGAACGAGCAGTACTTC; cdr3_aa: CAISEGWGMNEQYF
j_call: TRBJ1-4; clone_size: NA; v_call: TRBV12-2; d_call: NA; cdr3_nt: TGTGCAAGTCGCTTAGTGGGCAGATGGGCTGAAAAACTGTTTTTT; cdr3_aa: CASRLVGRWAEKLFF
j_call: TRBJ1-4; clone_size: NA; v_call: TRBV5-1; d_call: NA; cdr3_nt: TGCGCCAGCAGCCGTGTGACAGATGAAAAACTGTTTTTT; cdr3_aa: CASSRVTDEKLFF
j_call: TRBJ1-1; clone_size: NA; v_call: TRBV28; d_call: NA; cdr3_nt: TGTGCCAGCAGTTCGGGTCCTACAACCCTGAACACTGAAGCTTTCTTT; cdr3_aa: CASSSGPTTLNTEAFF
j_call: TRBJ1-4; clone_size: many; v_call: TRBV4-1; d_call: NA; cdr3_nt: TGCGCCAGCAGCCAAGACGGGTGGGGTGGGGCTGAAAAACTGTTTTTT; cdr3_aa: CASSQDGWGGAEKLFF
j_call: TRBJ2-7; clone_size: NA; v_call: TRBV2; d_call: TRBD1; cdr3_nt: TGTGCCAGCACCCTAGTTCCAGGGACAGCCCCCGAGCAGTACTTC; cdr3_aa: CASTLVPGTAPEQYF
j_call: TRBJ2-1; clone_size: NA; v_call: TRBV11-2; d_call: TRBD2; cdr3_nt: TGTGCCAGCAGCCCCGGACTAGCGGGGACCTTTGAGCAGTTCTTC; cdr3_aa: CASSPGLAGTFEQFF
j_call: TRBJ2-5; clone_size: NA; v_call: TRBV2; d_call: NA; cdr3_nt: TGTGCCAGCAGTATGGACAGCTCTATGGGGACCCAGTACTTC; cdr3_aa: CASSMDSSMGTQYF
j_call: TRBJ2-3; clone_size: NA; v_call: TRBV27; d_call: TRBD1; cdr3_nt: TGTGCCAGCAGTTCACAGGGGCAGGACACAGATACGCAGTATTTT; cdr3_aa: CASSSQGQDTDTQYF
j_call: TRBJ2-7; clone_size: few; v_call: TRBV9; d_call: NA; cdr3_nt: TGTGCCAGCACATCCGGGACGGTCTCCTACGAGCAGTACTTC; cdr3_aa: CASTSGTVSYEQYF
j_call: TRBJ2-1; clone_size: NA; v_call: TRBV5-1; d_call: TRBD2; cdr3_nt: TGCGCCAGCAGCTTTTTAGCGGGGGGCGTGAATGAGCAGTTCTTC; cdr3_aa: CASSFLAGGVNEQFF
j_call: TRBJ2-7; clone_size: NA; v_call: TRBV25-1; d_call: NA; cdr3_nt: TGTGCCAGCATGGGCAGGGCCTCCTACGAGCAGTACTTC; cdr3_aa: CASMGRASYEQYF
j_call: TRBJ2-1; clone_size: NA; v_call: TRBV5-1; d_call: NA; cdr3_nt: TGCGCCAGCAGCTTGGGCGGGGCTGGGGATGAGCAGTTCTTC; cdr3_aa: CASSLGGAGDEQFF